Each of the 25 T cell receptor beta chains below was sequenced from the same sample in a study of blood T cell repertoires in COVID-19. TCRdb's table, derived via immunoSEQ multiplex PCR, lists solely in-frame clones and lacks some. Of approximately 33,000 clones listed, approximately 86% are singletons. Material: peripheral blood. All receptors derive from a man aged 55 to 70 with COVID-19, enrolled during active disease.

The chain has TRBV19 and TRBJ2-1; 9 positions agree with TRBD2. CDR1 LNHDA and CDR2 SQIVND come from the germline V gene (reference sequence). The V and J ends lost 0 bases and 5 bases, in that order; junction bases with no gene match: 5. The CDR3 length is 16 residues. Here the CDR3 reads CASSIDGTSLHNEQFF. In DNA, the CDR3 is TGTGCCAGTAGTATAGATGGGACTAGCTTACACAATGAGCAGTTCTTC. Supplemented by reference TRBV19 and TRBJ2-1, the full variable domain reads DGGITQSPKYLFRKEGQNVTLSCEQNLNHDAMYWYRQDPGQGLRLIYYSQIVNDFQKGDIAEGYSVSREKKESFPLTVTSAQKNPTAFYLCASSIDGTSLHNEQFFGPGTRLTVL.

V gene TRBV27 combines with J gene TRBJ1-5; tentatively, D is TRBD1 (6 bases). The CDR3 is 13 residues long. Germline values: CDR1 MNHEY, CDR2 SMNVEV (reference sequence). V gave up 5 bases and J gave up 7 bases, with 12 bases separating them. CDR3 DNA: TGTGCCAGCAGTCCCGGGGACAACCAGCCCCAGCATTTT. Translation: CASSPGDNQPQHF.

The chain joins TRBV5-8 to TRBJ2-1; TRBD2 matches at 9 bases. There are 17 residues in the CDR3. V shed 4 bases and J 0 bases; nucleotides not matched to a gene: 8. Germline CDR1 and CDR2: SGHTS and YDEGEE. CDR3 DNA: TGTGCCAGCAGCCCTAGACTAGCGGTTACCTCCTACAATGAGCAGTTCTTC. It translates to CASSPRLAVTSYNEQFF.

V gene TRBV7-2 combines with J gene TRBJ1-6; TRBD1 is a possible D gene (5 bases). The germline gives CDR1 SGHTA, CDR2 FQGNSA. V was pared by 2 bases and J by 7 bases, with 9 bases between. The CDR3 is made up of 14 amino acids. CDR3 in DNA: TGTGCCAGCAGCTTACAGGGTTTGAATTCACCCCTCCACTTT. Residues: CASSLQGLNSPLHF.

This clone has just one count. V is TRBV11-3 and J is TRBJ2-3; 7 nucleotides agree with TRBD2. Losses at the gene ends were 5 bases for V and 4 bases for J; bases not matched to a gene: 12. The germline V gene has CDR1 SGHNT and CDR2 YENEEA. The CDR3 has 16 amino acids. CDR3 DNA: TGTGCCAGCAGCCTTGGAGGGGCGGGAGTTTCAGATACGCAGTATTTT. This codes for CASSLGGAGVSDTQYF. Full variable domain (remainder filled in from reference TRBV11-3 and TRBJ2-3): EAGVVQSPRYKIIEKKQPVAFWCNPISGHNTLYWYLQNLGQGPELLIRYENEEAVDDSQLPKDRFSAERLKGVDSTLKIQPAELGDSAVYLCASSLGGAGVSDTQYFGPGTRLTVL.

The rearrangement uses TRBV4-1 and TRBJ2-5, with 15 bases fitting TRBD2. CDR1 and CDR2 (germline): MGHRA, YSYEKL. The CDR3 has 16 residues. V lost 8 bases and J lost 2; bases outside the gene matches: 6. The CDR3 coding sequence is TGCGCCAGCGGGACTAGCGGGAGGACCTTACAAGAGACCCAGTACTTC. It translates to CASGTSGRTLQETQYF.

J is TRBJ2-2 and V is TRBV29-1; 14 nucleotides line up with TRBD2. CDR3 size: 15 residues. Germline CDR1 reads SQVTM; CDR2 reads ANQGSEA. V lost 7 bases, J lost 2 bases, and 3 bases stayed unmatched. Written as DNA, the CDR3 is TGCAGCGCGGGACTAGCGGGGGTCAACACCGGGGAGCTGTTTTTT. Its protein product is CSAGLAGVNTGELFF.

The rearrangement joins TRBV2 to TRBJ1-3; 9 bases line up with TRBD1. J gave up 2 bases and V 6 bases, and 5 bases lay outside the gene matches. CDR1 is SNHLY, CDR2 FYNNEI, per germline. CDR3 size: 15 residues. The CDR3 nucleotides read TGTGCCAGCAGGGACACAGGGGGCCCTGGAAACACCATATATTTT. This sequence encodes CASRDTGGPGNTIYF.

This clone was found once. Distinct nucleotide sequences in the sample also encode this CDR3. The J gene is TRBJ2-3, the V gene TRBV28; 14 nucleotides align to TRBD2. The CDR3 consists of 15 residues. The junction had 1 base not matched to a gene; V was cut back by 6 bases and J by 2 bases. In germline, CDR1 is MDHEN, CDR2 SYDVKM. The CDR3 DNA sequence: TGTGCCAGCAGGGGACTAGCGGGGGTCACAGATACGCAGTATTTT. It codes for CASRGLAGVTDTQYF.

This clone came up a few times. Other DNA variants within this sample encode the same CDR3. V is TRBV5-1 and J is TRBJ2-5; 7 bases agree with TRBD2. Germline V CDR1 and CDR2: SGHRS, YFSETQ. The V gene end was trimmed by 0 bases and the J gene end by 0 bases; junction bases not matched to a gene: 5. The CDR3 consists of 16 residues. CDR3 protein: CASSLALAAYQETQYF. CDR3 in DNA: TGCGCCAGCAGCTTGGCGCTAGCGGCATACCAAGAGACCCAGTACTTC.

The chain recombines TRBV5-1 with TRBJ2-7; 7 bases are a match to TRBD2. This CDR3 spans 13 amino acids. Germline CDR1 and CDR2: SGHRS and YFSETQ. The V segment lost 4 bases and the J segment 2 bases; nucleotides outside the gene matches: 3. The DNA of the CDR3 is TGCGCCAGCAGCCCCGGGACTACCTACGAGCAGTACTTC. Encoded protein: CASSPGTTYEQYF. Based on the CDR3 plus reference TRBV5-1 and TRBJ2-7, the full variable domain is KAGVTQTPRYLIKTRGQQVTLSCSPISGHRSVSWYQQTPGQGLQFLFEYFSETQRNKGNFPGRFSGRQFSNSRSEMNVSTLELGDSALYLCASSPGTTYEQYFGPGTRLTVT.

V and J are TRBV10-3 and TRBJ2-2; 8 bases are a match to TRBD1. Germline loops: CDR1 ENHRY, CDR2 SYGVKD. CDR3 length: 14 residues. The V and J ends lost 6 bases and 3 bases, in that order; junction bases with no gene match: 3. CDR3 protein: CAIRTGADTGELFF. CDR3 nucleotide sequence: TGTGCCATCAGGACAGGGGCGGACACCGGGGAGCTGTTTTTT.

This clone was seen a few times. The chain is built from TRBV18 and TRBJ2-7, with D possibly matching TRBD1 (6 bases). This CDR3 spans 14 amino acids. CDR1 is KGHSH and CDR2 is LQKENI in the germline V gene. The V and J ends lost 4 bases and 0 bases respectively, with 10 bases between them. CDR3 in amino acids: CASSHDRSSYEQYF. The CDR3 nucleotides are TGTGCCAGCTCACACGACAGGAGCTCCTACGAGCAGTACTTC.

This clone was seen once. V and J are TRBV11-2 and TRBJ2-1; 10 positions match TRBD2. Germline assignment: CDR1 SGHAT and CDR2 FQNNGV. V trimming: 2 bases; J trimming: 1 base; junction bases outside the gene matches: 5. The CDR3 contains 17 residues. In DNA, the CDR3 is TGTGCCAGCAGCTTAATAGCGGGAGGATGGTCCTACAATGAGCAGTTCTTC. As protein: CASSLIAGGWSYNEQFF.

The sample holds a few counts of this clone. The genes are TRBV28 and TRBJ1-6; TRBD1 matches at 7 bases. Germline lookup yields CDR1 MDHEN and CDR2 SYDVKM. This CDR3 comprises 15 residues. J was trimmed by 6 bases and V by 7 bases; bases with no gene match: 9. CDR3 sequence reads: CASTTRQGPNSPLHF. CDR3 nucleotide sequence: TGTGCCAGCACCACCAGACAGGGACCTAATTCACCCCTCCACTTT.

The chain has TRBV10-2 and TRBJ2-7; no reliable D call. Germline V CDR1 and CDR2: WSHSY, SAAADI. CDR3 length: 11 residues. With 6 bases removed from V and 4 bases from J, the gap between germline ends came to 7 bases. The CDR3 sequence is CASSPGYEQYF. In DNA form, the CDR3 reads TGCGCCAGCAGCCCCGGGTACGAGCAGTACTTC.

V is TRBV11-1 and J is TRBJ2-1; TRBD1 might be the D (5 bases). CDR3 length: 14 residues. The V gene's germline CDR1 is SGHAT and CDR2 FQDESV (reference sequence). The V and J ends lost 5 bases and 7 bases respectively, with 15 bases between them. The CDR3 sequence is CASSRAGSRNEQFF. In DNA, the CDR3 is TGTGCCAGCAGCCGGGCAGGGTCAAGGAATGAGCAGTTCTTC.

This chain joins TRBV19 and TRBJ1-1; 8 positions agree with TRBD1. CDR3 size: 16 residues. Germline V gene sequence: CDR1 LNHDA, CDR2 SQIVND (reference sequence). The V segment lost 3 bases and the J segment 4 bases; nucleotides outside the gene matches: 10. CDR3 residues: CASSMAGGLVGTEAFF. For the CDR3, the DNA is TGTGCCAGTAGTATGGCAGGGGGCCTTGTTGGCACTGAAGCTTTCTTT.

This clone was counted once. The rearrangement links TRBV30 to TRBJ2-7, with TRBD2 identical over 7 bases. The J segment lost 7 bases and the V segment lost 5 bases, leaving 17 bases of the junction unmatched. Germline CDR1 reads GTSNPN; CDR2 reads SVGIG (reference sequence). This CDR3 comprises 15 residues. DNA for the CDR3: TGTGCCTGGGGGCCCCTGGGCGGGGGTATCTGGGAGCAGTACTTC. This codes for CAWGPLGGGIWEQYF.

The rearrangement uses TRBV30 and TRBJ1-5; D gene unclear. CDR1 and CDR2 (germline): GTSNPN, SVGIG (reference sequence). The CDR3 extends over 13 amino acids. With 3 bases removed from V and 2 bases from J, the gap between germline ends came to 8 bases. CDR3 amino acids: CAWRSNGNQPQHF. Written as DNA, the CDR3 is TGTGCCTGGAGATCTAACGGCAATCAGCCCCAGCATTTT.

The chain links TRBV27 to TRBJ2-1; 9 bases fit TRBD1. From germline, CDR1 is MNHEY and CDR2 SMNVEV (reference sequence). Trimming removed 4 bases from V and 8 bases from J; junction bases left unmatched: 12. This CDR3 is 16 amino acids long. The CDR3 reads CASSSHGTGLGYEQFF. For the CDR3, the DNA is TGTGCCAGCAGTTCCCACGGGACAGGGCTTGGTTATGAGCAGTTCTTC.

This chain uses TRBV27 with TRBJ2-5; D may be TRBD2 (7 bases). V was trimmed by 3 bases and J by 1 base, leaving 15 bases between them. The CDR3 has 16 residues. CDR1 MNHEY and CDR2 SMNVEV come from the germline V gene (reference sequence). The chain's CDR3 is CASSFRGIAGQETQYF. DNA for the CDR3: TGTGCCAGCAGTTTCAGGGGTATAGCGGGCCAAGAGACCCAGTACTTC.

J is TRBJ1-4 and V is TRBV12-3 or TRBV12-4; D uncertain. Deletions cut 4 bases from V and 5 bases from J, with 8 bases between. CDR3 length equals 13 residues. CDR3 residues: CASSWGENEKLFF. The CDR3, as DNA: TGTGCCAGCAGTTGGGGAGAGAATGAAAAACTGTTTTTT.

The chain employs TRBV6-1 and TRBJ2-6; D may be TRBD1 (5 bases). The V end was cut by 3 bases, the J end by 4 bases, with 16 bases between. Germline assignment: CDR1 MNHNS and CDR2 SASEGT. This CDR3 has 17 amino acids. The DNA of the CDR3 is TGTGCCAGCAGTGAGGACATAGCAGGCTCCGGGGCCAACGTCCTGACTTTC. Residues: CASSEDIAGSGANVLTF.

This sequence joins TRBV7-9 and TRBJ1-4; D ambiguous. Trimming shortened V by 5 bases and J by 0 bases, and 7 bases separated the two germline ends. The CDR3 contains 14 residues. CDR1 and CDR2 from the germline V gene are SEHNR and FQNEAQ (reference sequence). CDR3 sequence reads: CASSPGTTNEKLFF. The CDR3, as DNA: TGTGCCAGCAGCCCGGGAACAACTAATGAAAAACTGTTTTTT. The whole variable domain, filled in from reference TRBV7-9 and TRBJ1-4, reads DTGVSQNPRHKITKRGQNVTFRCDPISEHNRLYWYRQTLGQGPEFLTYFQNEAQLEKSRLLSDRFSAERPKGSFSTLEIQRTEQGDSAMYLCASSPGTTNEKLFFGSGTQLSVL.